The clone carrying this T cell receptor (beta chain) was observed at least ten times. Its antigen is currently unknown. This specimen comes from a study of T-cell reconstitution after alpha-beta-depleted transplantation in children. Study observations and caveats: Among T cells one year after transplant, newly produced cells accounted for most counts and diversity. High day-60 TCRbeta diversity in some patients came from surviving recipient T cells and thymic progenitors. Reportedly, only several hundred clones from non-depleted graft cells drove alpha-beta T-cell counts at about two months.

TCRbeta library preparation incorporated unique molecular identifiers. Via MiXCR, TCRdb re-called the PCR reads, giving one row per CDR3 protein. The data show some 50,000 distinct CDR3 sequences, 9.2% seen once. The CDR3 spans 13 residues. The V end lost 6 bases, the J end lost 3 bases, and 12 bases lay between the germline ends. Germline V gene lookup returns CDR1 MNHEY and CDR2 SMNVEV (reference sequence). The TCR comes from a male patient between 2 and 9 years old who had a stem cell transplant for chronic granulomatous disease, so the T cells may come from the graft donor. The sample here was PBMCs, mostly from graft donor cells, taken 60 days after TCRalphabeta/CD19-depleted stem cell transplant. V usage is TRBV27 and J usage is TRBJ2-7, with a possible D match to TRBD2 (5 bases). This CDR3 is CASSHGLDYEQYF. CDR3 bases: TGTGCCAGCAGCCATGGACTCGACTACGAGCAGTACTTC.